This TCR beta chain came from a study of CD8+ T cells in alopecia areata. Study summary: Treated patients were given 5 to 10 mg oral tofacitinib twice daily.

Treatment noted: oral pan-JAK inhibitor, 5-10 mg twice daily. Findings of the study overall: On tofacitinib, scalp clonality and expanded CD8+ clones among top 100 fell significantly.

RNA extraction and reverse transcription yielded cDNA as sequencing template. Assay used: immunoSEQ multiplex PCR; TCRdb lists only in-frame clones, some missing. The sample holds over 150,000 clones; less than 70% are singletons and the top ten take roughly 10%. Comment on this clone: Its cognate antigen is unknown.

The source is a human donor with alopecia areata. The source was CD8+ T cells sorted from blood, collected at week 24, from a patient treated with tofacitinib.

This CDR3 reads CASSPPRGSTDTQYF. CDR3 bases: TGTGCCAGCTCACCACCCAGGGGGAGCACAGATACGCAGTATTTT. The chain combines TRBV18 with TRBJ2-3; TRBD1 agrees at 7 bases. The CDR3 totals 15 residues. The germline V gene encodes CDR1 KGHSH and CDR2 LQKENI. The ends lost 0 bases at V and 0 bases at J; junction bases unmatched: 0.